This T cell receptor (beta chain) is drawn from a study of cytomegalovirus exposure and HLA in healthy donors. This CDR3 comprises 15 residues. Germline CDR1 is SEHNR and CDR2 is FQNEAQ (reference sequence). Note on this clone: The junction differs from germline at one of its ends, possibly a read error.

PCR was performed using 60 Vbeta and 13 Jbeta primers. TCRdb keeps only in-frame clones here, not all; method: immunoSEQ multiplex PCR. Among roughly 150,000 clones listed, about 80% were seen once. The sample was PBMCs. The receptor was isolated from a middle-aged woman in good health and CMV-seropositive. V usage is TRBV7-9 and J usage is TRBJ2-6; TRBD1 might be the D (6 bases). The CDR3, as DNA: TGTTCCAGCAGCCATACAGGGTCTGGGGCCAACGTCCTGACTTTC. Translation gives CSSSHTGSGANVLTF.